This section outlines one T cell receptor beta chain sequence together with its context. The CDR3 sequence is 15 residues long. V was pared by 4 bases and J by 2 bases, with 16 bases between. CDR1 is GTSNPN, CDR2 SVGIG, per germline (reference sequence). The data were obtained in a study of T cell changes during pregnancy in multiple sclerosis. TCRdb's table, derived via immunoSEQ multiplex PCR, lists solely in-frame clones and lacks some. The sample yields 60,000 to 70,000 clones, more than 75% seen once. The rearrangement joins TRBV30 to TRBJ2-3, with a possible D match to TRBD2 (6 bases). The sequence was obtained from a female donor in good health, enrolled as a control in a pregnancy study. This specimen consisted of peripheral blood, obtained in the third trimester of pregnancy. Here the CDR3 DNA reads TGTGCCTGGAAGGGACTGAGGGAGGTCACAGATACGCAGTATTTT. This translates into CAWKGLREVTDTQYF.